What follows are 22 T cell receptor beta chains derived from one specimen sequenced in a study of blood T cells in healthy people across ages (dated by TCRdb to between 2015 and 2017). Libraries were built with 5' RACE. Sequenced using an Illumina HiSeq 2500. The second PCR ran for about 6 to 12 cycles and used a J-beta primer mix along with a sample-barcoded 5' primer. TCRdb reprocessed the public reads (quality trimming at Q25 with fastp, clone calling with MiXCR) and kept in-frame beta chains. Rows with one shared CDR3 protein collapse into an entry with the most common genes and DNA. The sample table lists some 670,000 distinct CDR3 sequences, under 65% of them with a count of one. Of the sample, around an eighth is held by the ten largest clones. Sequencing input: blood. The receptors shown here come from a woman at least 80 years old in good health.

This clonotype was seen a few times. The CDR3 DNA is TGTGCCAGCAGTCGGACAGGGGGCGACTATGGCTACACCTTC. Residues: CASSRTGGDYGYTF. The genes are TRBV6-2 or TRBV6-3 and TRBJ1-2; 11 bases align to TRBD1. CDR3 length equals 14 residues. Looked up from germline, CDR1 is MNHEY and CDR2 is SVGEGT. Unmatched junction bases numbered 2, after V lost 5 bases and J lost 3 bases.

This clonotype was recorded once. The chain joins TRBV3-1 to TRBJ2-5; TRBD2 aligns across 7 bases. V dropped 3 bases and J dropped 0; count of bases not matched to a gene: 4. The CDR3 extends over 15 amino acids. Germline V CDR1 and CDR2: LGHDT, YNNKEL (reference sequence). The CDR3 region is CASSQQAGNQETQYF. The CDR3 DNA is TGTGCCAGCAGCCAGCAAGCGGGGAACCAAGAGACCCAGTACTTC.

This clonotype was found many times. The chain joins TRBV5-5 to TRBJ2-3; D not certain. The V gene lost 4 bases and the J gene lost 5 bases, with 14 bases spanning the gap. CDR1 and CDR2 (germline): SGHKS, YYEKEE (reference sequence). The CDR3 consists of 14 residues. The chain's CDR3 is CASSTMFGRDTQYF. The CDR3 bases are TGTGCCAGCAGCACCATGTTTGGAAGAGATACGCAGTATTTT. Full variable domain (remainder filled in from reference TRBV5-5 and TRBJ2-3): DAGVTQSPTHLIKTRGQQVTLRCSPISGHKSVSWYQQVLGQGPQFIFQYYEKEERGRGNFPDRFSARQFPNYSSELNVNALLLGDSALYLCASSTMFGRDTQYFGPGTRLTVL.

This clonotype has at least ten counts. This sequence may be a read error, since a much larger clone differs from it by one base. Here the CDR3 DNA reads TGTGCCAGCAGTTACGCGTATCGAAGGGAGACCCAGTACTTC. Its translation is CASSYAYRRETQYF. The V gene is TRBV6-5, the J gene TRBJ2-5; D is ambiguous. The CDR3 extends over 14 amino acids. V was cut by 2 bases and J by 5 bases, with 12 bases left in between. Per the germline V gene, CDR1 is MNHEY and CDR2 is SVGAGI.

As for this clonotype: A much bigger clone sits one base away, suggesting this may be a read error. The chain is built from TRBV20-1 and TRBJ2-1; 9 positions agree with TRBD2. The CDR3 spans 18 residues. Germline V gene lookup returns CDR1 DFQATT and CDR2 SNEGSKA (reference sequence). For the CDR3, the DNA is TGCAGTACTAGAGACCCGGGAGGTAGCGGGGGAAAATACAATGAGCAGTTCTTC. It specifies CSTRDPGGSGGKYNEQFF.

In its sample, this clonotype was seen a few times. The V call is TRBV4-3, the J call TRBJ1-4; possibly TRBD1 for D (6 bases). V was clipped by 0 bases and J by 4 bases, with 18 bases between them. This CDR3 is built from 18 residues. Germline-derived CDR1 and CDR2 are LGHNA and YSLEER. CDR3 protein: CASSQERSGGRGNEKLFF. In DNA form, the CDR3 reads TGCGCCAGCAGCCAAGAGAGGTCCGGGGGCAGGGGTAATGAAAAACTGTTTTTT.

The DNA of the CDR3 is TGTGCCAGCAGCGGGGGGGCGGCTGGAAACACCATATATTTT. Translating gives CASSGGAAGNTIYF. This rearrangement joins TRBV7-2 to TRBJ1-3; the D gene is possibly TRBD1 (6 bases). The CDR3 covers 14 residues. V lost 5 bases, J lost 2 bases, and 10 bases lay in between. Germline CDR1 and CDR2: SGHTA and FQGNSA.

V and J are TRBV4-3 and TRBJ2-7; D might be TRBD2 (6 bases). Germline lookup yields CDR1 LGHNA and CDR2 YSLEER. CDR3 size: 13 residues. The V gene lost 0 bases and the J gene lost 10 bases, with 13 bases spanning the gap. CDR3 amino acids: CASSQDPGRIQYF. The CDR3 bases are TGCGCCAGCAGCCAAGATCCAGGGAGGATTCAGTACTTC.

The chain carries TRBV10-3 and TRBJ1-2; no definite D call. Germline CDR1 is ENHRY and CDR2 is SYGVKD. The ends were cut back, 7 bases at V and 3 bases at J, with 21 bases in the middle. This CDR3 region has 16 residues. CDR3 amino acids: CAIKRTEGIRYYGYTF. The CDR3 DNA follows: TGTGCCATCAAACGGACGGAAGGGATCCGTTACTATGGCTACACCTTC.

Turning to this clonotype: A much larger clone sits a single nucleotide away, making a read error possible. The CDR3 spells CASRPLAGETDTQYF. The CDR3 region has the DNA TGTGCCAGCCGCCCTCTAGCGGGGGAGACAGATACGCAGTATTTT. V and J are TRBV6-2 or TRBV6-3 and TRBJ2-3; 10 bases are shared with TRBD2. Unmatched junction bases numbered 8, after V lost 8 bases and J lost 3 bases. The CDR3 spans 15 residues. Germline V gene lookup returns CDR1 MNHEY and CDR2 SVGEGT.

This clonotype has ten or more counts. V and J are TRBV10-3 and TRBJ2-7; a possible D gene is TRBD2 (5 bases). V gave up 3 bases and J gave up 2 bases, with 14 bases separating them. There are 15 residues in the CDR3. Germline V gives CDR1 ENHRY, CDR2 SYGVKD. Here the CDR3 reads CAISESPGSTYEQYF. In nucleotides, the CDR3 is TGTGCCATCAGTGAATCCCCTGGGAGTACCTACGAGCAGTACTTC.

The V and J genes are TRBV6-5 and TRBJ2-5; TRBD2 is a possible D gene (5 bases). V was trimmed by 4 bases and J by 5 bases, leaving 14 bases between them. Germline CDR1 MNHEY, CDR2 SVGAGI. This CDR3 has 14 amino acids. The CDR3 reads CASSFIMGGETQYF. The CDR3 DNA follows: TGTGCCAGCAGTTTCATAATGGGCGGGGAGACCCAGTACTTC.

The chain carries TRBV7-3 and TRBJ2-7; TRBD2 matches at 11 bases. J lost 3 bases, V lost 5 bases, and 6 bases had no gene match. The CDR3 loop spans 15 amino acids. Germline V gene sequence: CDR1 SGHTA, CDR2 FQGTGA. CDR3 DNA sequence: TGTGCCAGCAGCCATAGCGGGGGGGCTAACTACGAGCAGTACTTC. It yields the protein CASSHSGGANYEQYF.

This clonotype was recorded at least ten times. The gene calls are TRBV30 and TRBJ2-5, with a tentative D call TRBD2 (5 bases). CDR3 length equals 10 residues. Per germline, CDR1 GTSNPN and CDR2 SVGIG (reference sequence). CDR3 sequence reads: CVGWEETQYF. The CDR3 coding sequence is TGTGTTGGATGGGAGGAGACCCAGTACTTC.

The chain recombines TRBV6-6 with TRBJ2-7; D is unresolved. The DNA matches TRBJ2-4 better at its end, which makes the J call doubtful. CDR3 length equals 14 residues. Germline V gene data show CDR1 as MNHNY and CDR2 as SVGAGI (reference sequence). CDR3: CASSNWPIRDIQYF. CDR3 nucleotides: TGTGCCAGCAGCAACTGGCCTATTCGGGACATTCAGTACTTC.

This clonotype showed up many times. The chain combines TRBV7-9 with TRBJ2-1; tentative D call: TRBD2 (6 bases). V lost 1 base and J 2 bases, leaving 9 bases between the germline ends. This CDR3 spans 15 amino acids. Germline-derived CDR1 and CDR2 are SEHNR and FQNEAQ (reference sequence). CDR3 sequence: CASSLELAPYNEQFF. The CDR3 DNA reads as TGTGCCAGCAGCTTAGAACTAGCACCCTACAATGAGCAGTTCTTC.

The sample holds many counts of this clonotype. This chain links TRBV6-6 with TRBJ2-3; TRBD2 is a possible D gene (6 bases). The germline gives CDR1 MNHNY, CDR2 SVGAGI (reference sequence). The CDR3 consists of 14 residues. The V end was cut by 7 bases, the J end by 2 bases, with 13 bases between. CDR3 bases: TGTGCCAGCACCGACGGGGGATTCACAGATACGCAGTATTTT. This codes for CASTDGGFTDTQYF.

This clonotype appeared many times. The junction does not match germline at one end; this may be a read error. The V gene is TRBV7-3, the J gene TRBJ2-5, with 7 bases aligning to TRBD2. From germline, CDR1 is SGHTA and CDR2 FQGTGA. This CDR3 is built from 14 residues. CDR3 protein: CASSLSGVGETQYF. For the CDR3, the DNA is TGTGCCAGCAGTTTAAGCGGGGTCGGGGAGACCCAGTACTTC.

A remark on this clonotype: One end of the junction does not line up with germline, which may come from a read error. The chain recombines TRBV27 with TRBJ1-6; D is perhaps TRBD1 (5 bases). Germline assignment: CDR1 MNHEY and CDR2 SMNVEV (reference sequence). The CDR3 extends over 17 amino acids. Written as DNA, the CDR3 is TGTTCCAGCAGCCTCCCGAAGACAGTGGCTAATAATTCACCCCTCCACTTT. It yields the protein CSSSLPKTVANNSPLHF.

J is TRBJ2-1 and V is TRBV6-2 or TRBV6-3; 7 nucleotides align to TRBD2. The ends lost 3 bases at V and 5 bases at J; junction bases unmatched: 7. Germline CDR1 MNHEY, CDR2 SVGEGT. The CDR3 is 15 amino acids. CDR3 residues: CASSYLASGNNEQFF. The CDR3 DNA sequence: TGTGCCAGCAGTTATCTGGCTAGCGGTAACAATGAGCAGTTCTTC.

V is TRBV20-1 and J is TRBJ2-7; a weak D match, TRBD1 (5 bases). The assigned J gene may be wrong: the sequence end matches TRBJ2-5 better. This CDR3 is 13 amino acids long. The germline V gene has CDR1 DFQATT and CDR2 SNEGSKA (reference sequence). CDR3 in DNA: TGCAGTGCGACAGACAGAATTCAAGAGACCCAGTACTTC. This encodes CSATDRIQETQYF.

This clonotype was recorded at least ten times. The chain combines TRBV2 with TRBJ1-6; 7 nucleotides align to TRBD1. CDR3 size: 16 residues. The V gene end was trimmed by 2 bases and the J gene end by 7 bases; junction bases not matched to a gene: 8. Germline values: CDR1 SNHLY, CDR2 FYNNEI. CDR3 sequence (DNA): TGTGCCAGCAGTGAACCCCAGGGGGTAGGGAATTCACCCCTCCACTTT. Its translation is CASSEPQGVGNSPLHF.